The clone carrying this TCR beta chain was found many times. The antigen remains unidentified. V dropped 6 bases and J dropped 8 bases, with 20 bases sitting between them. The CDR3 totals 15 residues. The sample is drawn from a study of T-cell reconstitution after alpha-beta-depleted transplantation in children. Using unique molecular identifiers, the investigators prepared the TCRbeta library. TCRdb fed the PCR reads into MiXCR, producing one record per CDR3 protein. The sample holds about 470,000 distinct CDR3 sequences; 43% are singletons and the top ten take approximately 25%. Notes on the study in general: Surviving thymic progenitors and recipient T cells were the source of high TCRbeta diversity at day 60 in some patients. Alpha-beta T cells about two months after transplant reportedly derived from several hundred expanded graft clones.

The TCR originated in a girl aged 2 to 9 with aplastic anemia, due to receive a stem cell transplant. The sequenced sample was PBMCs, obtained before TCRalphabeta/CD19-depleted stem cell transplant. This chain links TRBV12-3 or TRBV12-4 with TRBJ1-5; D might be TRBD1 (5 bases). DNA for the CDR3: TGTGCCAGCAGGATATCAGGGATGGGGGGTAAGCCCCAGCATTTT. It specifies CASRISGMGGKPQHF.